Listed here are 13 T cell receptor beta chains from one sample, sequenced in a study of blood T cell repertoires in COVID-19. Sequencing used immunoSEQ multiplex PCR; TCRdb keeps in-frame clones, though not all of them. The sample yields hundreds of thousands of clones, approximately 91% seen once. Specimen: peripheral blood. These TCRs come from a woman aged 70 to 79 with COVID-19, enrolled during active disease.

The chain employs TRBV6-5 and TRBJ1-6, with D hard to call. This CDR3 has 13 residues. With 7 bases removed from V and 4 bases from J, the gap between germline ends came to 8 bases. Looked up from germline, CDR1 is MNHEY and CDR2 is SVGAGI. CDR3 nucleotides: TGTGCCAGCACCACGGGTTATAATTCACCCCTCCACTTT. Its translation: CASTTGYNSPLHF.

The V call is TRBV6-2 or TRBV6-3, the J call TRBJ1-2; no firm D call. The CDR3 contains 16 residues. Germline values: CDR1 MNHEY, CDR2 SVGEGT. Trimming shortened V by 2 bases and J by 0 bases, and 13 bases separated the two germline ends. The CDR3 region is CASSYVWPQPNYGYTF. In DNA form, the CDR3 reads TGTGCCAGCAGTTACGTCTGGCCCCAACCTAACTATGGCTACACCTTC.

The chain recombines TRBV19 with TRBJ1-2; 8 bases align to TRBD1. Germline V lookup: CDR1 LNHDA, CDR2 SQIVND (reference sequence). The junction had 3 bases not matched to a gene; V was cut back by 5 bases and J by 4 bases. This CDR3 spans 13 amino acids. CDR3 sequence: CASSHQGAYGYTF. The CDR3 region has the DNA TGTGCCAGTAGTCACCAGGGGGCCTATGGCTACACCTTC.

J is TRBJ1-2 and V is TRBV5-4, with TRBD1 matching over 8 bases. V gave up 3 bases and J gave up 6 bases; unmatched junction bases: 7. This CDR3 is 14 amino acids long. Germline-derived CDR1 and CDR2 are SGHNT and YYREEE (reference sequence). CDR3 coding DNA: TGTGCCAGCAGCTATGTAGACAGGGGCAATGGCTACACCTTC. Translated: CASSYVDRGNGYTF.

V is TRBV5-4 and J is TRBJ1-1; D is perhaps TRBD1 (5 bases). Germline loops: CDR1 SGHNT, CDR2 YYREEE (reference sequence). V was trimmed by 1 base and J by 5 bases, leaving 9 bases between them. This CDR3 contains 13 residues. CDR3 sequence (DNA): TGTGCCAGCAGCTTGAACGGGGGGACTGAAGCTTTCTTT. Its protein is CASSLNGGTEAFF. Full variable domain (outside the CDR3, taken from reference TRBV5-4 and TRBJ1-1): ETGVTQSPTHLIKTRGQQVTLRCSSQSGHNTVSWYQQALGQGPQFIFQYYREEENGRGNFPPRFSGLQFPNYSSELNVNALELDDSALYLCASSLNGGTEAFFGQGTRLTVV.

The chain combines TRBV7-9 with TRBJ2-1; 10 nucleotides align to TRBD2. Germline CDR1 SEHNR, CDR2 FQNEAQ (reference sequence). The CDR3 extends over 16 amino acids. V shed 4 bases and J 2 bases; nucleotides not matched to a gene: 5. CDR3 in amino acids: CASSWVAGGPYNEQFF. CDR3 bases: TGTGCCAGCAGCTGGGTAGCGGGGGGCCCCTACAATGAGCAGTTCTTC. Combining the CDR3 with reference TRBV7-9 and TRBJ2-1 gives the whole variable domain DTGVSQNPRHKITKRGQNVTFRCDPISEHNRLYWYRQTLGQGPEFLTYFQNEAQLEKSRLLSDRFSAERPKGSFSTLEIQRTEQGDSAMYLCASSWVAGGPYNEQFFGPGTRLTVL.

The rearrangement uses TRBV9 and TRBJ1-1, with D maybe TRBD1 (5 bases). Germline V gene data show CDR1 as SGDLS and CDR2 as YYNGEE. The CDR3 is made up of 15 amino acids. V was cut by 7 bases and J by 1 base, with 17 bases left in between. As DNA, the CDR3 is TGTGCCAGCTCTAGGTCTCTCGACAGGAACACTGAAGCTTTCTTT. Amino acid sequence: CASSRSLDRNTEAFF.

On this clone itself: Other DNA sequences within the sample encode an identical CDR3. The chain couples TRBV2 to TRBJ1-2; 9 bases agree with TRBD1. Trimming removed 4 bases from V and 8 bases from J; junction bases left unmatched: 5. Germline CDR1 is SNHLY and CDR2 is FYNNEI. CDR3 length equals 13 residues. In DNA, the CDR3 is TGTGCCAGCAGTGTTACAGGGGGCGGAGGCTACACCTTC. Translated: CASSVTGGGGYTF. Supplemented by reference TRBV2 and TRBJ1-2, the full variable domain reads EPEVTQTPSHQVTQMGQEVILRCVPISNHLYFYWYRQILGQKVEFLVSFYNNEISEKSEIFDDQFSVERPDGSNFTLKIRSTKLEDSAMYFCASSVTGGGGYTFGSGTRLTVV.

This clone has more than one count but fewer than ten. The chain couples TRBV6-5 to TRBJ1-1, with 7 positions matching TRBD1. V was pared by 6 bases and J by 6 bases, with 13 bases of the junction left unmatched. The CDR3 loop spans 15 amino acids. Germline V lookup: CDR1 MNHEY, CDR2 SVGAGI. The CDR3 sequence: CASRDTGARQAEAFF. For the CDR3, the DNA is TGTGCCAGCAGGGATACAGGGGCCCGCCAAGCTGAAGCTTTCTTT.

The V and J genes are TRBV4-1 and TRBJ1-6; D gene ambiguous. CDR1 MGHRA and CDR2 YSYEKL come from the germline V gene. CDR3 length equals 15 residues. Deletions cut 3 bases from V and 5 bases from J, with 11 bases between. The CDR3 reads CASSQTGGDNSPLHF. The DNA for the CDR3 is TGCGCCAGCAGCCAGACGGGAGGTGATAATTCACCCCTCCACTTT.

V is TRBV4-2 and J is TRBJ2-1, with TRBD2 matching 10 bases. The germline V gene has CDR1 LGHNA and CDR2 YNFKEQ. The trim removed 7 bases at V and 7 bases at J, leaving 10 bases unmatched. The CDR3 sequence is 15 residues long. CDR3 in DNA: TGTGCCAGCAACCGGGGGGCTAGCGGGGGAAATGAGCAGTTCTTC. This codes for CASNRGASGGNEQFF.

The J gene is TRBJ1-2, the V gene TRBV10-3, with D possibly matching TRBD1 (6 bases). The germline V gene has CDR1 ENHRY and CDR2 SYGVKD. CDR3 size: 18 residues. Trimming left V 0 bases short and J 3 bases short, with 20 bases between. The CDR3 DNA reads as TGTGCCATCAGTGAGTCAGGGGGTGTGGGGGCCAACCACTATGGCTACACCTTC. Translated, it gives CAISESGGVGANHYGYTF.

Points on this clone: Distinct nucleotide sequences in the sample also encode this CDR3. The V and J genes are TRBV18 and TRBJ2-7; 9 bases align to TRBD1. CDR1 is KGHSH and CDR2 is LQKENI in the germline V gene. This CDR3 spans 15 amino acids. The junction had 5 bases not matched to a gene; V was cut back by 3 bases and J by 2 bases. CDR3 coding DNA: TGTGCCAGCTCACCTGGGACAGGGATAACCTACGAGCAGTACTTC. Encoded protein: CASSPGTGITYEQYF.